This TCR beta chain was profiled in a study of preoperative IRX-2 immunotherapy in early breast cancer. In germline, CDR1 is SGHDT, CDR2 YYEEEE. Losses at the gene ends were 2 bases for V and 3 bases for J; bases not matched to a gene: 3. CDR3 length: 15 amino acids. This clone was counted once. Method: immunoSEQ multiplex PCR; TCRdb's copy keeps in-frame clones and lacks some. The profile shows around 22,000 clones, around 90% of them singletons. Treatment here: preoperative locoregional IRX-2 cytokine immunotherapy. Patients received preoperative, locoregional IRX-2 cytokine immunotherapy in a phase Ib study.

This sequence joins TRBV5-6 and TRBJ2-2, with TRBD2 matching over 8 bases. Sequenced here: tumor tissue, sampled after IRX-2 immunotherapy. The TCR was taken from a human donor with breast cancer. The DNA of the CDR3 is TGTGCCAGCAGCTTTAGCGGGGAGTACACCGGGGAGCTGTTTTTT. Protein product: CASSFSGEYTGELFF.